A selection of T cell receptor beta chains follows, all from one sample in a study of tumor and adjacent non-tumor tissue in lung cancer. TCRdb redid the calling of the multiplex PCR reads with MiXCR, one entry per CDR3 protein. The repertoire has more than 85,000 distinct CDR3 sequences, over 75% of them found once; the top ten carry 22%. Specimen: lung tumor tissue. The receptors come from a man in his 70s with non-small cell lung cancer. The CDR3 runs from the conserved cysteine through the conserved F or W. A D gene is named only where the DNA matches it firmly. Clone size is shown for a subset of rows, as once, few, many or a class of expanded clone.

J gene: TRBJ1-5; D gene: TRBD1; V gene: TRBV4-3; clone size: medium-sized; CDR3 DNA: TGCGCCAGCTCCAGTAGGACAGGGAACGAACCCCAGCATTTT; CDR3 protein: CASSSRTGNEPQHF
J gene: TRBJ2-1; D gene: NA; V gene: TRBV7-2; clone size: NA; CDR3 DNA: TGTGTCAGCAGCTTAGATAGTCTCTACAATGAGCAGATCTTC; CDR3 protein: CVSSLDSLYNEQIF
J gene: TRBJ2-3; D gene: NA; V gene: TRBV14; clone size: NA; CDR3 DNA: TGTGCCAGCACCTTCTTCCATGACACAGATACGCAGTATTTT; CDR3 protein: CASTFFHDTDTQYF
J gene: TRBJ2-1; D gene: NA; V gene: TRBV20-1; clone size: few; CDR3 DNA: TGCAGTGCTCCGGACCCCAAGACAGGATACAATGAGCAGTTCTTC; CDR3 protein: CSAPDPKTGYNEQFF
J gene: TRBJ1-5; D gene: NA; V gene: TRBV12-3/TRBV12-4; clone size: NA; CDR3 DNA: TGTGCCAGCAGTTTATGGGCAGTGGATAGCAATCCGCCCCAGCACTTT; CDR3 protein: CASSLWAVDSNPPQHF
J gene: TRBJ2-2; D gene: TRBD2; V gene: TRBV4-2; clone size: NA; CDR3 DNA: TGTGCCAGCAGCTGGTATGGGCGGGGGGCCAACACCTGGGAGCTGTTTTTT; CDR3 protein: CASSWYGRGANTWELFF
J gene: TRBJ1-5; D gene: NA; V gene: TRBV12-3/TRBV12-4; clone size: NA; CDR3 DNA: TGTGCCATCAGTTTAGCTTATCAGCCCCAGCATTTT; CDR3 protein: CAISLAYQPQHF
J gene: TRBJ2-3; D gene: TRBD2; V gene: TRBV6-1; clone size: NA; CDR3 DNA: TGTGCCAACAGTACCCCCCGGGGGGACACAGATACGCAGTATTTT; CDR3 protein: CANSTPRGDTDTQYF
J gene: TRBJ2-5; D gene: NA; V gene: TRBV20-1; clone size: once; CDR3 DNA: TGCAGTGCGCGGACATTGAGACTTCAAGAGGCCCAGTACTTC; CDR3 protein: CSARTLRLQEAQYF
J gene: TRBJ2-5; D gene: NA; V gene: TRBV4-3; clone size: NA; CDR3 DNA: TGCGCCAGCAGCCAAGCCGGAGGGGCTGGACAAGGGACCCAGTACTTC; CDR3 protein: CASSQAGGAGQGTQYF
J gene: TRBJ1-5; D gene: NA; V gene: TRBV13; clone size: NA; CDR3 DNA: TGTGCCAGCAGCTTAGGCCGCACTAATCGGCCCCACCATTTT; CDR3 protein: CASSLGRTNRPHHF
J gene: TRBJ2-7; D gene: NA; V gene: TRBV12-3/TRBV12-4; clone size: NA; CDR3 DNA: TGTGCCAGCAGCCTCCTTAACGGGGAGCTTAGCGAGCAGTACTTC; CDR3 protein: CASSLLNGELSEQYF
J gene: TRBJ2-7; D gene: TRBD2; V gene: TRBV4-1; clone size: NA; CDR3 DNA: TGCGACAGCAGCCGGACACTAGCGGGAAAGGGGGGCGAGCAGTACTTC; CDR3 protein: CDSSRTLAGKGGEQYF
J gene: TRBJ2-6; D gene: NA; V gene: TRBV5-5; clone size: NA; CDR3 DNA: TGTGTCAGCACCATGGCCTATAGATTCTCTGGGGCCAACGTCCCGACTTTC; CDR3 protein: CVSTMAYRFSGANVPTF
J gene: TRBJ1-1; D gene: TRBD1; V gene: TRBV6-5; clone size: NA; CDR3 DNA: TGTGCCAGCAACCGGACAGGGTTGAACGCTGAAGCTTTCTTT; CDR3 protein: CASNRTGLNAEAFF
J gene: TRBJ2-5; D gene: NA; V gene: TRBV11-3; clone size: NA; CDR3 DNA: TGTGCCAGCGCTTCCGGCCGGGGGCCGGAGACCCAGTATTTC; CDR3 protein: CASASGRGPETQYF
J gene: TRBJ2-7; D gene: TRBD1; V gene: TRBV7-8; clone size: NA; CDR3 DNA: TGTGCCAACAGCTCCCGGGACAGTCTCCTCGAGCAGTACTTC; CDR3 protein: CANSSRDSLLEQYF
J gene: TRBJ1-3; D gene: NA; V gene: TRBV5-6; clone size: NA; CDR3 DNA: TGTGCTAGCAGCTCGGCGGGTAAAAATGGAAACACTATATATTTT; CDR3 protein: CASSSAGKNGNTIYF
J gene: TRBJ1-3; D gene: NA; V gene: TRBV15; clone size: NA; CDR3 DNA: TGTATCACCAGCAGAGATTGGTACAGTAGGAACACCATATATTTT; CDR3 protein: CITSRDWYSRNTIYF
J gene: TRBJ1-2; D gene: NA; V gene: TRBV6-5; clone size: once; CDR3 DNA: TGTGCCAGCAGTTACTCGCCGGGGACTCTAAACTGTGGCTACACCTTC; CDR3 protein: CASSYSPGTLNCGYTF
J gene: TRBJ1-2; D gene: NA; V gene: TRBV29-1; clone size: NA; CDR3 DNA: TGCAGTGTTGATGGCGGCGGATTCTATGGCTACACCTTC; CDR3 protein: CSVDGGGFYGYTF